This T cell receptor beta chain was retrieved from a study of cytomegalovirus exposure and HLA in healthy donors (dated by TCRdb to about 2017). Study-level background: An earlier analysis of approximately 640 of the donors reported roughly 300 Gb of sequence data and approximately 110 million unique TCR beta sequences from roughly 180 million T cells. To decide whether each TCR beta V gene segment behaved as functional or pseudogenic, an earlier analysis of some 600 of the donors relied on high-throughput TCR beta sequencing. Among the roughly 410 genotyped donors, 81% belonged to the genetic ancestry cluster associated with self-reported Caucasian donors. The study aimed to test whether cataloging public T cell receptors could reveal signatures of past pathogen exposure. The number of typed donors differed by locus: about 620-640 for A, B, C, DRB1 and DQB1; 500 to 550 for DQA1; around 610 for DPA1; and about 470 for DPB1. A separate validation cohort of 90 to 150 different subjects was used in addition to the roughly 620-subject first cohort. The later analysis used no new phenotypic data to find candidate immune exposures, relying instead on TCR beta sequences and their occurrence across donors. Using immunosequencing, the study profiled T cell repertoires from 666 subjects and related those repertoires to cytomegalovirus serostatus. All discovery cohort repertoires had been generated on a single sequencing platform. Among around 400 genotyped donors of the cohort, an average of roughly 230,000 unique TCR beta nucleotide sequences was sequenced per donor, of which about 19% were non-productive. The study combined high-throughput TCR immunosequencing, statistical association of individual TCRs with disease status, and machine learning to predict cytomegalovirus infection status. Class I and class II HLA loci were covered by the typing at four-digit resolution. Approximately 310 gigabases of sequencing data and tens of millions of unique TCR sequences were included in an early release covering around 650 HLA-typed donors. Roughly five DR-DQ haplotypes were treated as single units for association and clustering because of strong linkage in the cohort. A later analysis re-examined previously published TCR beta repertoires from more than 550 donors and added high-resolution HLA genotyping to investigate patterns of TCR occurrence. In a later genetic analysis, genome-wide SNP genotypes for about 65% of the 666 donors were used, and that subset was treated as a discovery cohort. Donor age, sex, ethnicity and CMV serostatus were compiled together with the repertoire data.

In total, over 600 healthy bone marrow donors made up the cohort. At the time of sampling, all cohort members were nominally healthy, though unrecorded immune exposures were likely present. The donor tested CMV seropositive, placing the donor among the 289 seropositive members of the cohort. Each donor provided a peripheral blood sample, and peripheral blood mononuclear cells were used for TCR beta sequencing. Genomic DNA was extracted from the blood cell samples with the Qiagen DNeasy Blood Extraction Kit. As regards this clone: Its target antigen remains unknown. Nothing much larger sits one base from this clone, and base qualities are not available.

The library was built by means of the immunoSEQ multiplex PCR assay. The multiplex PCR relied on a mix of 60 forward primers for TCR Vbeta segments and 13 reverse primers for TCR Jbeta segments. The CDR3 region of rearranged TCR beta genes was amplified from genomic DNA with a multiplex PCR assay. The amplified TCR beta libraries were sequenced on the Illumina HiSeq System as 87-base-pair reads. On the study's bioinformatics: In a later analysis, 70 million to 95 million unique TCR beta chains were counted across the approximately 670 repertoires, and roughly 11 million of these chains were shared by at least two donors. To remove PCR and sequencing errors, raw reads were error-corrected and collapsed into unique sequences using a nearest-neighbor algorithm that merged closely related sequences. CDR3 sequences were aligned to IMGT reference sequences to assign V, D and J gene segments. Each retained sequence needed at least a six-nucleotide match to both a V gene segment and a J gene segment. A rearrangement counted as productive if the CDR3 had no stop codons and remained in frame with V and J, and every other rearrangement counted as non-productive. CDR3 was defined by IMGT convention, running from the second conserved V-encoded cysteine to the conserved J-encoded phenylalanine. The earlier analysis of about 590 of the donors excluded sequences that lacked an unambiguous match to a single V gene segment. In an earlier analysis of more than 500 of the donors, a V segment was called functional when productive rearrangements were above 56.7%, and segregating when the standard deviation between donors exceeded 5%. A statistical classification framework was developed to diagnose cytomegalovirus status using the catalog of TCR beta chain sequences. A later analysis assigned V and J genes by comparing TCR nucleotide sequences with IMGT/GENE-DB human TR gene sequences. In a later analysis, CDR3 sequences and most-parsimonious VDJ recombination scenarios were assigned using the TCRdist pipeline. In a later analysis, each TCR beta chain was defined by its CDR3 amino acid sequence together with its V-gene family, and reads without a unique V-gene family were excluded. As a way to deal with suspected cross-contamination and a sequencing artifact, a later analysis dropped 450 to 600 nucleotide sequences that were highly shared and had low generation probability. In a later analysis, a clonal expansion index for each public chain was calculated from normalized within-repertoire ranks of inferred template counts. Generation probabilities in a later analysis came from a VDJ recombination model fitted to out-of-frame rearrangements, and those results were checked against IGoR. In a later analysis, hypergeometric tests were used to score TCR-TCR, TCR-HLA and TCR-CMV co-occurrence, with a repertoire-size bias correction applied to TCR pairs. False discovery rates were estimated in a later analysis by permuting HLA or CMV assignments 20 times. In a later analysis, co-occurring TCRs were grouped with DBSCAN, and TCRdist sequence similarity was added when clustering was performed within HLA-allele-positive subsets. Repertoires with fewer than 30,000 or more than 120,000 public chains were left out of co-occurrence clustering, as were about 5 repertoires with anomalous nucleotide sharing. TCRdb re-hosts the immuneACCESS table, in-frame sequences only. Its copies lack some clones; in the studies checked, an unresolved V gene accounts for under half of them, and the cause for the rest is not known. The DNA was the basis for D and trimming; V, J and clone size are from that table. The sample table contains 150,000 or so clones; only one count was recorded for 82% of them. The ten most abundant clones make up around 7% of the sample.

Study-level results and caveats: Because HLA typing was missing for some donors at each locus, association tests included only the typed subset. A few of the identified cytomegalovirus-associated TCR beta chains were confirmed in vitro to be specific for cytomegalovirus antigens. Compared with equally common non-associated chains, HLA-associated TCR beta chains in a later analysis were more clonally expanded and had lower generation probabilities. A total of 150 to 200 TCR beta chains were listed by the study as associated with cytomegalovirus. Cytomegalovirus status was reported to be diagnosed by the classifier with high specificity and sensitivity in both the original and validation cohorts. When HLA alleles, especially DR and DQ, strongly co-occurred, TCR associations were difficult to assign to individual alleles. An association between a missense DCLRE1C variant and V-gene and J-gene trimming of TCR beta chains was found in a later genetic analysis and replicated in an independent cohort. According to the authors, the approach could potentially be generalized to other disease states and immunological phenotypes. Roughly uniform sequencing depth across donors was assumed in presence/absence analyses, although this assumption may not hold. A later analysis found that TCR association rates varied across HLA loci, with DRB1 alleles showing the most associated TCRs and HLA-C alleles the fewest. The cohort was sequenced for TCR beta chains only, and without alpha or paired-chain data the features that could be detected were limited. The earlier analysis of about 600 of the donors excluded roughly 17 rarely observed V segments, including chromosome 9 orphons, because counts were too low. Broadly in line with IMGT annotations, most TCR beta V segments showed up in productive rearrangements about 90% or about 30% of the time in an earlier analysis of approximately 600 of the donors. At a false discovery rate of 0.05, a later analysis linked 16,000 or so TCR beta sequences to specific HLA alleles. A later genetic analysis reported fewer N-insertions in productive TCRs among donors in an Asian-associated ancestry cluster than the roughly 700-donor mean. Some IMGT-functional V segments, including TRBV6-2 and TRBV6-3, could not be distinguished by the 87-base-pair reads and were therefore excluded. A later analysis reported that several top co-occurrence clusters appeared linked to parvovirus B19, influenza, CMV and Epstein-Barr virus. A further reported finding was that TCR beta sequences accurately predicted the HLA-A and HLA-B alleles for most subjects in the first cohort. A group of highly shared sequence variants was considered likely to be a technical artifact of the sequencing pipeline. The only immune exposure information available for the cohort was CMV serostatus. Correlated functional status among segregating V segments might reflect linkage disequilibrium, but an unknown experimental factor could not be ruled out. While some public TCRs were present in many individuals, most TCR sequences turned up only very rarely across donors. Most CMV-associated TCR beta chains appeared to be HLA-restricted in a later analysis, and the HLA associations seemed to be driven largely by CMV exposure.

Trimming costs V 4 bases and J 4 bases, and their ends lie 11 bases apart. From the germline V gene, CDR1 is SGDLS and CDR2 is YYNGEE. Measured from the cysteine to the phenylalanine, the CDR3 is 13 residues long. CDR3 DNA only is kept here, 39 bases in frame from base 1. This sequence was found in a woman in her forties or fifties in good health and CMV-seropositive. The sequence joins TRBV9 to TRBJ1-1; a weak D assignment points to TRBD1 (5 bases agree). Sequenced input: PBMCs. The CDR3 region: CASSPGSFTEAFF. The DNA sequence follows: TGTGCCAGCAGCCCAGGGTCGTTCACTGAAGCTTTCTTT.